The clone carrying this T cell receptor (beta chain) appeared a single time. Its antigen is currently unknown. These data come from a study of somatic mutations in cytotoxic T cells in rheumatoid arthritis. Study-wide findings and caveats: The targets (antigens) of the expanded CD8+ clones were not known. The largest CD8+ clone made up over 20% of CD8+ cells in about an eighth of the 65 patients.

CD4+ cells and CD8+ cells were each obtained through positive magnetic bead selection, and their purity was assessed by flow cytometry. Here immunoSEQ multiplex PCR was the method, and the copy in TCRdb shows in-frame clones only, minus some. The sample includes more than 10,000 clones, around 83% of them seen just once. The J segment lost 3 bases and the V segment lost 3 bases, leaving 4 bases of the junction unmatched. The CDR3 has 14 residues. CDR1 SEHNR and CDR2 FQNEAQ come from the germline V gene (reference sequence). Material: CD8+ T cells sorted from blood. The chain recombines TRBV7-9 with TRBJ2-5; 7 bases map to TRBD2. This clonotype was obtained from a woman aged 55-70 years in good health. CDR3 in amino acids: CASSLGGMEETQYF. The DNA of the CDR3 is TGTGCCAGCAGCTTGGGAGGGATGGAAGAGACCCAGTACTTC.